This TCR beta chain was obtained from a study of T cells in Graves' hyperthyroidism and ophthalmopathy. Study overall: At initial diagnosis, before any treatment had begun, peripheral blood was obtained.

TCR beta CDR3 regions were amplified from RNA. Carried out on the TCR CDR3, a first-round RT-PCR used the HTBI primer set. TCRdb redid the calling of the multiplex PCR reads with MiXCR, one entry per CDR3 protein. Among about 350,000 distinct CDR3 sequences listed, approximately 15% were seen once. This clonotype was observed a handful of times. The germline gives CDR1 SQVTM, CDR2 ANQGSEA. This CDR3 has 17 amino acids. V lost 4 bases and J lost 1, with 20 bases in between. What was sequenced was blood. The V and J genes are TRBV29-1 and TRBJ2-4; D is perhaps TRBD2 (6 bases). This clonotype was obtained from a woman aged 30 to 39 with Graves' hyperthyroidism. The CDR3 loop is CSVGAGRGPLAKNIQYF. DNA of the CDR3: TGCAGCGTTGGTGCGGGAAGGGGCCCCCTGGCCAAAAACATTCAGTACTTC.